This TCR beta chain appears in the sequencing data of a study of T cell repertoires in cytomegalovirus infection (dated by TCRdb to about 2019). In the study overall: Peptide stimulations targeted recently identified HLA-C-restricted CMV epitopes, whose presentation resists viral immunomodulation, together with well-studied HLA-B-restricted epitopes. The HLA type of each donor mattered for the analysis, because public TCR beta signatures pointed to carriage of CMV infection along with the matching HLA type.

V is pared back by 1 base and J by 6 bases, with 13 bases lying between the germline termini. The CDR3 numbers 15 residues from cysteine through phenylalanine. The kept DNA is CDR3 alone, 45 bases in frame from the first base. Sequencer: Illumina HiSeq 1500. TCRdb trimmed public reads at Q25 via fastp, called clones via MiXCR and kept in-frame beta chains. Each entry is one CDR3 protein sequence, shown with its most common DNA and genes. This sample is represented by roughly 500,000 distinct CDR3 sequences; roughly 34% of them were singletons. In total, the top ten clones hold roughly 16% of the sample. The paper as a whole reports these results and caveats: Cumulative frequency of public TCR beta family members discriminated carriers of CMV infection plus the relevant HLA type in this cohort and an independent 352-donor cohort. In the ex vivo response, HLA-C-restricted CMV-specific TCR beta clonotypes were dominant, and in two of eight donors the single most frequent clonotype came from this HLA-C-restricted group.

The meaning of the sample's treatment or condition label: in vitro stimulation with specific CMV peptide epitopes to enrich CMV-specific T cells. Remarks on this clonotype: Its specific antigen is unknown. Within one base of it there is no much larger clone, and no base qualities were kept.

This receptor was obtained from a human donor in good health (CMV status not recorded). Some clones in this sample may be carry-over from other donors' samples. The rearrangement joined TRBV12-3 or TRBV12-4 to TRBJ2-1, with no confident D gene call. The starting material was cultured PBMCs, obtained from culture after CMV antigen stimulation. The CDR3 in this case is CASSLGPLTSNEQFF. The bases are TGTGCCAGCAGTTTAGGACCCCTAACAAGCAATGAGCAGTTCTTC.